This T cell receptor (beta chain) is drawn from a study of T-cell reconstitution after alpha-beta-depleted transplantation in children. Preparing the TCRbeta library involved the use of unique molecular identifiers. One entry per CDR3 protein, called by TCRdb with MiXCR from the PCR reads. The sample shows hundreds of thousands of distinct CDR3 sequences, approximately 9.5% of them seen only once. In its sample, this clonotype was seen a few times. Trimming pared 4 bases from V and 7 bases from J, leaving 11 bases between. There are 12 residues in the CDR3. From germline, CDR1 is DFQATT and CDR2 SNEGSKA (reference sequence).

The clonotype was recovered from a human donor who donated a stem cell graft to a child with acute lymphoblastic leukemia. Specimen: PBMCs from the stem cell graft donor, collected from the stem cell graft. The chain links TRBV20-1 to TRBJ2-1; D not resolved. Here the CDR3 DNA reads TGCAGTGCTACGACGCGAAGAAATGAGCAGTTCTTC. It yields the protein CSATTRRNEQFF.